This TCR beta chain was profiled in a study of cytomegalovirus exposure and HLA in healthy donors. The CDR3 length is 14 residues. V lost 8 bases to trimming and J lost 4 bases, with 16 bases between them. CDR1 and CDR2 from the germline V gene are MNHEY and SMNVEV (reference sequence). PCR was performed using 60 Vbeta and 13 Jbeta primers. Profiling relied on immunoSEQ multiplex PCR, and the TCRdb table lists in-frame clones only, not all of them. Here the sample spans 150,000 to 200,000 clones, around 75% being singletons. The V call is TRBV27, the J call TRBJ2-3, with a tentative D call TRBD1 (6 bases). What was sequenced was PBMCs. This sequence was found in a male donor in good health and CMV-seropositive. CDR3 nucleotides: TGTGCCAGCGGATCAGGGGCCAGGGCAGATACGCAGTATTTT. Protein product: CASGSGARADTQYF.